This T cell receptor (beta chain) is from a study of blood T cell repertoires in COVID-19. Turning to the study itself: From the United States, Italy and Spain came samples of acute and convalescent COVID-19.

In the authors' workflow: Cell counts per sample came from amplifying reference gene primers. The protocol was immunoSEQ multiplex PCR, while the TCRdb copy is restricted to in-frame clones and leaves out a portion. The D gene and trimming were derived from the DNA, and the V and J assignments and clone size from that table. The sample contains 250,000 to 300,000 clones, roughly 89% of which appear only once. CDR1 and CDR2 from the germline V gene are KGHSH and LQKENI. This CDR3 region has 13 residues. Trimming pared 6 bases from V and 6 bases from J, leaving 15 bases between. Categorization into cohorts depended on clinical history that participants reported. Someone with COVID-19 had been met by exposed participants within 2 weeks before study entry.

The sequence came from a woman aged 45-65 years who had been exposed to COVID-19. The sequenced sample consisted of PBMCs or T cells enriched from blood (not recorded which). J is TRBJ2-7 and V is TRBV18, with D tentatively TRBD1 (6 bases). The DNA for the CDR3 is TGTGCCAGCTCTCGACAACAGGGACGCGAGCAGTACTTC. Its translation: CASSRQQGREQYF.